This entry is about one TCR beta chain. TCR beta CDR3 region amplification was performed from RNA transcripts. First-round RT-PCR targeting the TCR CDR3 was performed with the HTBI primer set. TCRdb itself ran the multiplex PCR reads through MiXCR, one entry per CDR3 protein. The table has 600,000 or so distinct CDR3 sequences, 12% to 15% seen once. This sample is drawn from a study of T cells in Graves' hyperthyroidism and ophthalmopathy. CDR3 length: 13 amino acids. Germline V gene data show CDR1 as MNHEY and CDR2 as SMNVEV (reference sequence). Trimming took off 3 bases at V and 5 bases at J, with 9 bases between the two ends.

The specimen sequenced was blood. V gene TRBV27 combines with J gene TRBJ2-3; no firm D call. The receptor was isolated from a woman aged 18-35 years with Graves' ophthalmopathy. The chain's CDR3 is CASSFLILDTQYF. CDR3 bases: TGTGCCAGCAGTTTTCTAATTTTAGATACGCAGTATTTT.